The 28 T cell receptor beta chains below all came from one sample that was sequenced in a study of T cells in Graves' hyperthyroidism and ophthalmopathy. RNA transcripts served as the template for amplifying TCR beta CDR3 regions. TCR CDR3 regions were first amplified by RT-PCR with HTBI primers. TCRdb redid the calling of the multiplex PCR reads with MiXCR, one entry per CDR3 protein. The data contain about 550,000 distinct CDR3 sequences, under 25% of them singletons. Sequenced input: blood. The receptors here all came from a young man with Graves' hyperthyroidism.

J is TRBJ2-6 and V is TRBV11-1; D not certain. The CDR3 runs to 19 residues. Germline lookup yields CDR1 SGHAT and CDR2 FQDESV (reference sequence). Trimming stripped 0 bases from V and 0 bases from J, with 15 bases between. The CDR3 DNA follows: TGTGCCAGCAGCTTAGCGTTTCTGAACGCTCTCTCTGGGGCCAACGTCCTGACTTTC. Translated: CASSLAFLNALSGANVLTF.

This clonotype appeared many times. This chain connects TRBV6-2 or TRBV6-3 to TRBJ1-5; 8 bases align to TRBD1. Germline-derived CDR1 and CDR2 are MNHEY and SVGEGT. The CDR3 length is 14 residues. The ends lost 6 bases at V and 7 bases at J; junction bases unmatched: 8. This CDR3 is CASSPIQGGQPQHF. CDR3 sequence (DNA): TGTGCCAGCAGCCCTATACAGGGGGGGCAGCCCCAGCATTTT.

This clonotype was detected only once. The rearrangement joins TRBV12-3 or TRBV12-4 to TRBJ2-7; the D gene is possibly TRBD2 (6 bases). The CDR3 is 15 amino acids. Trimming shortened V by 6 bases and J by 4 bases, and 19 bases separated the two germline ends. CDR3 DNA: TGTGCCAGCAGCTATATCCGGGACTCCGAATACGAGCAGTACTTC. Protein sequence: CASSYIRDSEYEQYF.

This clonotype is a singleton in its sample. The V call is TRBV6-1, the J call TRBJ1-2; D not resolved. The germline V gene has CDR1 MNHNS and CDR2 SASEGT. V was pared by 2 bases and J by 4 bases, with 14 bases between. There are 15 residues in the CDR3. CDR3 DNA sequence: TGTGCCAGCAGTGAAAACGGGGAGGCCGCCTATGGCTACACCTTC. As protein: CASSENGEAAYGYTF.

This clonotype has only a few counts. The chain links TRBV2 to TRBJ2-7, with TRBD2 matching 8 bases. The CDR3 loop spans 16 amino acids. The V gene's germline CDR1 is SNHLY and CDR2 FYNNEI. V shed 4 bases and J 3 bases; nucleotides not matched to a gene: 11. CDR3 bases: TGTGCCAGCAGTGTCCCAGGGCGGGGGGTCTTCTACGAGCAGTACTTC. As protein: CASSVPGRGVFYEQYF.

This clonotype has a handful of counts. The genes are TRBV6-2 or TRBV6-3 and TRBJ1-2; 10 nucleotides line up with TRBD1. CDR3 length equals 18 residues. V trimming: 0 bases; J trimming: 1 base; junction bases outside the gene matches: 8. CDR1 and CDR2 (germline): MNHEY, SVGEGT. DNA of the CDR3: TGTGCCAGCAGTTACTCACTCTCAGACAGGGGGCATAACTATGGCTACACCTTC. Protein product: CASSYSLSDRGHNYGYTF.

The chain has TRBV28 and TRBJ1-6; the match to TRBD1 covers 8 bases. Trimming took 4 bases from V and 6 from J; bases not matched to a gene: 5. The CDR3 is 15 amino acids. From germline, CDR1 is MDHEN and CDR2 SYDVKM. The CDR3 DNA follows: TGTGCCAGCAGTTCTCGGACAGGGCCTAATTCACCCCTCCACTTT. Its protein product is CASSSRTGPNSPLHF.

This clonotype was recorded many times. J is TRBJ2-2 and V is TRBV11-1, with 9 positions matching TRBD2. Per germline, CDR1 SGHAT and CDR2 FQDESV (reference sequence). V was pared by 4 bases and J by 5 bases, with 11 bases of the junction left unmatched. The CDR3 runs to 17 residues. CDR3 sequence (DNA): TGTGCCAGCAGCTCCCGTGATAGCGGGGGTGGTACCGGGGAGCTGTTTTTT. Residues: CASSSRDSGGGTGELFF.

This clonotype was detected ten times or more. The rearrangement links TRBV4-1 to TRBJ1-2; TRBD1 agrees at 9 bases. Looked up from germline, CDR1 is MGHRA and CDR2 is YSYEKL. V shed 1 base, J shed 8 bases, and the junction held 5 bases outside the gene matches. The CDR3 contains 14 residues. CDR3 DNA sequence: TGCGCCAGCAGCCAAGCCCGGACAGGGGAGGGCTACACCTTC. It specifies CASSQARTGEGYTF.

This clonotype was recorded a few times. The chain combines TRBV6-1 with TRBJ1-1; 9 nucleotides align to TRBD1. V trimming: 4 bases; J trimming: 4 bases; junction bases outside the gene matches: 7. CDR1 is MNHNS, CDR2 SASEGT, per germline. The CDR3 is 15 amino acids. CDR3 in amino acids: CASSVGTGWGTEAFF. The CDR3 DNA follows: TGTGCCAGCAGTGTCGGGACAGGGTGGGGCACTGAAGCTTTCTTT.

In this sample, this clonotype turned up many times. The rearrangement links TRBV6-1 to TRBJ2-7; no definite D call. Per germline, CDR1 MNHNS and CDR2 SASEGT. The length of the CDR3 is 11 residues. V lost 1 base to trimming and J lost 6 bases, with 4 bases between them. CDR3 coding DNA: TGTGCCAGCAGTGAAGGGCCCGAGCAGTACTTC. Translating gives CASSEGPEQYF.

V usage is TRBV28 and J usage is TRBJ1-1, with D unclear. The CDR3 has 16 residues. The germline CDR1 and CDR2 sequences are MDHEN and SYDVKM. V lost 3 bases, J lost 2 bases, and 16 bases lay in between. CDR3 nucleotides: TGTGCCAGCAGTTTTCGGTTCCAGAATCCAAACACTGAAGCTTTCTTT. Encoded protein: CASSFRFQNPNTEAFF.

This clonotype was observed at least ten times. The J gene is TRBJ1-1, the V gene TRBV3-1, with D unresolved. Deletions cut 5 bases from V and 1 base from J, with 11 bases between. The CDR3 runs to 14 residues. Germline V lookup: CDR1 LGHDT, CDR2 YNNKEL (reference sequence). CDR3 nucleotides: TGTGCCAGCAGCTCTGGACCAAGGAACACTGAAGCTTTCTTT. Translation: CASSSGPRNTEAFF.

This clonotype was seen at least ten times. V usage is TRBV30 and J usage is TRBJ2-7, with D perhaps given as TRBD1 or TRBD2 (7 bases each). V was shortened by 4 bases and J by 5 bases, with 15 bases between the two germline ends. This CDR3 is built from 13 residues. Per germline, CDR1 GTSNPN and CDR2 SVGIG (reference sequence). DNA of the CDR3: TGTGCCTGGACCTGGGGAGGGGGCGACGAGCAGTACTTC. This translates into CAWTWGGGDEQYF.

This clonotype has at least ten counts. The J gene is TRBJ2-7, the V gene TRBV19; the D is unclear. CDR3 length equals 15 residues. Germline values: CDR1 LNHDA, CDR2 SQIVND (reference sequence). V lost 7 bases to trimming and J lost 3 bases, with 19 bases between them. The CDR3 DNA reads TGTGCCAGTAAGTGGGAAGGGCGTCATTGCTACGAGCAGTACTTC. It specifies CASKWEGRHCYEQYF.

This clonotype appeared many times. The chain uses TRBV6-4 and TRBJ1-2, with D tentatively TRBD1 (5 bases). Between the trimmed V and J ends, which lost 3 bases and 6 bases, there was a span of 11 bases. Germline loops: CDR1 MRHNA, CDR2 SNTAGT. The CDR3 is 13 residues long. CDR3 nucleotide sequence: TGTGCCAGCAGTGAGGGGCCGGGCCATGGCTACACCTTC. Translated: CASSEGPGHGYTF.

This clonotype was seen many times. The chain links TRBV19 to TRBJ1-1; the D is unclear. Deletions cut 5 bases from V and 8 bases from J, with 18 bases between. This CDR3 region has 14 residues. Germline CDR1 LNHDA, CDR2 SQIVND (reference sequence). The chain's CDR3 is CASSPQTGGIEAFF. The CDR3 DNA sequence: TGTGCCAGTAGTCCTCAGACGGGAGGGATCGAAGCTTTCTTT.

This clonotype was counted only a few times. The chain combines TRBV9 with TRBJ2-5; TRBD2 matches at 9 bases. V dropped 0 bases and J dropped 4; count of bases not matched to a gene: 16. The V gene's germline CDR1 is SGDLS and CDR2 YYNGEE. CDR3 size: 19 residues. CDR3: CASSVEGWAPGLAGETQYF. CDR3 in DNA: TGTGCCAGCAGCGTAGAAGGATGGGCCCCGGGACTAGCCGGAGAGACCCAGTACTTC.

This clonotype occurred many times. This chain uses TRBV30 with TRBJ2-5; 8 bases fit TRBD1. Germline V CDR1 and CDR2: GTSNPN, SVGIG (reference sequence). CDR3 length equals 16 residues. V lost 2 bases to trimming and J lost 4 bases; unmatched junction nucleotides: 12. CDR3 region: CAWSSWTGRKAETQYF. CDR3 sequence (DNA): TGTGCCTGGAGTTCATGGACAGGGCGAAAGGCAGAGACCCAGTACTTC. The whole variable domain, filled in from reference TRBV30 and TRBJ2-5, reads SQTIHQWPATLVQPVGSPLSLECTVEGTSNPNLYWYRQAAGRGLQLLFYSVGIGQISSEVPQNLSASRPQDRQFILSSKKLLLSDSGFYLCAWSSWTGRKAETQYFGPGTRLLVL.

The chain couples TRBV28 to TRBJ2-7; a possible D gene is TRBD1 (6 bases). Germline CDR1 is MDHEN and CDR2 is SYDVKM. The CDR3 runs 17 residues. V was trimmed by 6 bases and J by 3 bases, leaving 24 bases between them. The CDR3 DNA follows: TGTGCCAGCAGCGTAGGGGCGGCAGGAAGGGGGTACTACGAGCAGTACTTC. It specifies CASSVGAAGRGYYEQYF.

The V and J genes are TRBV12-3 or TRBV12-4 and TRBJ1-5; D perhaps matches TRBD1 (6 bases). This CDR3 has 15 amino acids. V lost 5 bases, J lost 1 base, and 12 bases lay in between. The CDR3 loop reads CASSNTGISNQPQHF. The CDR3 DNA reads as TGTGCCAGCAGTAACACAGGGATCAGCAATCAGCCCCAGCATTTT.

Here the CDR3 reads CASSLAGGGTYEQYF. CDR3 sequence (DNA): TGCGCCAGCAGCTTGGCCGGGGGCGGAACCTACGAGCAGTACTTC. The rearrangement joins TRBV5-1 to TRBJ2-7; D assignment may be TRBD1 or TRBD2 (6 bases each). Trimming cost V 0 bases and J 2 bases, with 12 bases left between them. Germline loops: CDR1 SGHRS, CDR2 YFSETQ. The CDR3 contains 15 residues. The variable domain in full, with the rest retrieved from reference TRBV5-1 and TRBJ2-7, is KAGVTQTPRYLIKTRGQQVTLSCSPISGHRSVSWYQQTPGQGLQFLFEYFSETQRNKGNFPGRFSGRQFSNSRSEMNVSTLELGDSALYLCASSLAGGGTYEQYFGPGTRLTVT.

A remark on this clonotype: A read error may produce the germline difference seen at one junction end. The V call is TRBV7-9, the J call TRBJ1-1; D is possibly TRBD1 (6 bases). The CDR3 runs to 14 residues. Per the germline V gene, CDR1 is SEHNR and CDR2 is FQNEAQ (reference sequence). Written as DNA, the CDR3 is TGTGCCAGCAGCTCAGGGGTCGGTAGCACTGAAGCTTGCTTT. This gives the protein CASSSGVGSTEACF.

This clonotype was observed many times. V gene TRBV12-3 or TRBV12-4 combines with J gene TRBJ2-5, with 7 positions matching TRBD1. The V and J ends lost 4 bases and 4 bases, in that order; junction bases with no gene match: 6. This CDR3 comprises 14 residues. The CDR3 DNA reads TGTGCCAGCAGTTCCCGACAGGGCGCAGAGACCCAGTACTTC. This codes for CASSSRQGAETQYF.

This clonotype was detected only a few times. The chain combines TRBV7-9 with TRBJ1-3; 8 bases fit TRBD1. The V segment lost 5 bases and the J segment 7 bases; nucleotides outside the gene matches: 4. CDR3 length equals 13 residues. CDR1 SEHNR and CDR2 FQNEAQ come from the germline V gene (reference sequence). Written as DNA, the CDR3 is TGTGCCAGCAGCCCCCGGGACAGGAACACCATATATTTT. This translates into CASSPRDRNTIYF. Together with reference TRBV7-9 and TRBJ1-3, the CDR3 gives the full variable domain: DTGVSQNPRHKITKRGQNVTFRCDPISEHNRLYWYRQTLGQGPEFLTYFQNEAQLEKSRLLSDRFSAERPKGSFSTLEIQRTEQGDSAMYLCASSPRDRNTIYFGEGSWLTVV.

A single count supports this clonotype. The rearrangement uses TRBV7-2 and TRBJ1-3, with unresolved D. Germline V gives CDR1 SGHTA, CDR2 FQGNSA. V lost 4 bases and J 1 base, leaving 11 bases between the germline ends. This CDR3 is built from 15 residues. This CDR3 is CASSSDGFSGNTIYF. CDR3 DNA: TGTGCCAGCAGCTCCGATGGCTTTTCTGGAAACACCATATATTTT.

The table lists this clonotype with many counts. The chain recombines TRBV7-8 with TRBJ1-5; TRBD1 aligns across 7 bases. J was trimmed by 4 bases and V by 1 base; bases with no gene match: 7. This CDR3 region has 16 residues. Germline-derived CDR1 and CDR2 are SGHVS and FQNEAQ. The CDR3, as DNA: TGTGCCAGCAGCTTAGAGGGGGCGGGCAATAATCAGCCCCAGCATTTT. It encodes CASSLEGAGNNQPQHF.

This clonotype has at least ten counts. The rearrangement links TRBV12-3 or TRBV12-4 to TRBJ1-1; 10 bases are a match to TRBD1. Trimming took 5 bases from V and 5 from J; bases not matched to a gene: 8. The CDR3 runs to 15 residues. CDR3 sequence (DNA): TGTGCCAGCAGTAGATCCGGGACAGGGGTAACTGAAGCTTTCTTT. Protein sequence: CASSRSGTGVTEAFF.